A selection of T cell receptor beta chains follows, all from one sample in a study of blood T cell repertoires in COVID-19. The protocol was immunoSEQ multiplex PCR, while the TCRdb copy is restricted to in-frame clones and leaves out a portion. The sample includes approximately 200,000 clones, about 88% of them seen just once. Sequencing was performed on peripheral blood. These TCRs come from a woman aged 55-70 years with acute or convalescent COVID-19. Each CDR3 is given with its conserved first and last residue. A D gene is named only where the DNA matches it firmly. Expanded clones are given a class, and other clones once, few, many or no size at all.

J,V,size,D,length,DNA,CDR3
TRBJ1-6,TRBV6-5,.,.,14,TGTGCCAGCGGTAGGAGCTCCTATAATTCACCCCTCCACTTT,CASGRSSYNSPLHF
TRBJ1-6,TRBV30,.,TRBD1,14,TGTGCCTGGCAAGAGACAGGGTTTTGGTCACCCCTCCACTTT,CAWQETGFWSPLHF
TRBJ2-2,TRBV19,.,TRBD1,15,TGTGCCAGTAGTATTTGGACAGGGAGGAAAGGGGAGCTGTTTTTT,CASSIWTGRKGELFF
TRBJ2-5,TRBV27,.,TRBD2,16,TGTGCCAGCAGTTTATGGAGCGGGGGGGCTGGAGAGACCCAGTACTTC,CASSLWSGGAGETQYF
TRBJ2-1,TRBV20-1,.,.,11,TGCAGTGCTGCACAGTACAATGAGCAGTTCTTC,CSAAQYNEQFF
TRBJ2-5,TRBV19,.,.,15,TGTGCCAGTAGTATGAGGGCGACAGGCGCAGAGACCCAGTACTTC,CASSMRATGAETQYF
TRBJ2-7,TRBV18,.,TRBD1,14,TGTGCCAGCTCACCACGGGGACAGGGCGTCGAGCAGTACTTC,CASSPRGQGVEQYF
TRBJ2-3,TRBV18,.,TRBD1,15,TGTGCCAGCTCACCCGTGACAGGGGGCACAGATACGCAGTATTTT,CASSPVTGGTDTQYF
TRBJ1-2,TRBV19,.,TRBD1,13,TGTGCCAGTAGTAATGACAGGGCATATGGCTACACCTTC,CASSNDRAYGYTF
TRBJ2-7,TRBV3-1/TRBV3-2,.,TRBD2,18,TGTGCCAGCAGCCACTTGGGGCTAGCGGGGGCTCGGCAGGTCGAGCAGTACTTC,CASSHLGLAGARQVEQYF
TRBJ2-2,TRBV7-2,.,TRBD1,17,TGTGCCAGCAGCTTAAGTCTAACAGGGGGAAGAACCGGGGAGCTGTTTTTT,CASSLSLTGGRTGELFF
TRBJ1-6,TRBV29-1,.,.,12,TGCAGTGTTCGGGGGGCGCAAGGGCCCCTCCACTTT,CSVRGAQGPLHF
TRBJ1-5,TRBV19,.,TRBD1,15,TGTGCCAGTAGGAGGACAGGTTTCGGCAATCAGCCCCAGCATTTT,CASRRTGFGNQPQHF
TRBJ1-4,TRBV6-5,.,.,15,TGTGCCAGCAGTTACCAGGGCCCAACTAATGAAAAACTGTTTTTT,CASSYQGPTNEKLFF
TRBJ2-2,TRBV7-9,.,.,13,TGTGCCAGCAGCTTATCCGGCACCGGGGAGCTGTTTTTT,CASSLSGTGELFF
TRBJ1-5,TRBV6-1,.,TRBD1,16,TGTGCCAGCAGTGAGAACAGGGGGCGAATCAATCAGCCCCAGCATTTT,CASSENRGRINQPQHF
TRBJ2-5,TRBV11-2,.,.,12,TGTGCCAGCAGCTTAGTCCTCCAGACCCAGTACTTC,CASSLVLQTQYF
TRBJ2-1,TRBV19,once,TRBD1,13,TGTGCCAGTAGAAGACAGGGGGGTTATGAGCAGTTCTTC,CASRRQGGYEQFF
TRBJ2-3,TRBV4-1,.,.,16,TGCGCCAGCAGCCAAGCCCCCGGGATCACCACAGATACGCAGTATTTT,CASSQAPGITTDTQYF
TRBJ2-2,TRBV12-5,.,TRBD1,16,TGTGCTAGTGGTTCACGGGACAGGGGGAACACCGGGGAGCTGTTTTTT,CASGSRDRGNTGELFF
TRBJ1-4,TRBV4-3,.,TRBD1,14,TGCGCCAGCAGCCAAGGGTTGACAGGGAAGAGGCTGTTTTTT,CASSQGLTGKRLFF
TRBJ2-3,TRBV20-1,.,.,17,TGCAGTGCTAGTGAACCCGGGGACTTAGCAAACACAGATACGCAGTATTTT,CSASEPGDLANTDTQYF
TRBJ1-4,TRBV18,few,.,14,TGTGCCAGCTCAGCCGTGGACAGAAATGAAAAACTGTTTTTT,CASSAVDRNEKLFF
TRBJ2-7,TRBV12-5,.,.,14,TGTGCTAGTGCTGACTCCGGGGGAAACTACGAGCAGTACTTC,CASADSGGNYEQYF
TRBJ2-1,TRBV28,once,TRBD2,16,TGTGCCAGCAGTGGGACTAGCGGGAGGGGGCACAATGAGCAGTTCTTC,CASSGTSGRGHNEQFF
TRBJ2-3,TRBV6-1,.,TRBD1,16,TGTGCCAGCAGTGCAATAGTTGGACAGGGGGCAGATACGCAGTATTTT,CASSAIVGQGADTQYF
TRBJ2-1,TRBV30,.,.,13,TGTGCCTGGCTTTATAGTCCCTACAATGAGCAGTTCTTC,CAWLYSPYNEQFF
TRBJ1-3,TRBV29-1,.,.,11,TGCAGCGCCTTCTCTGGAAACACCATATATTTT,CSAFSGNTIYF
TRBJ2-1,TRBV6-4,.,TRBD2,10,TGTGCCTGGGGGGGACCATCTCAGTTCTTC,CAWGGPSQFF
TRBJ1-5,TRBV18,.,.,13,TGTGCCAGCTCACGCCAGGAACAGGAGCCCCAGCATTTT,CASSRQEQEPQHF
TRBJ1-5,TRBV19,.,TRBD1,16,TGTGCCAGTAGTATCGCAGGGGGCGTGAGCAATCAGCCCCAGCATTTT,CASSIAGGVSNQPQHF
TRBJ1-2,TRBV10-2,once,.,14,TGCGCCAGCAGTGAGTCAAGGACAAACTATGGCTACACCTTC,CASSESRTNYGYTF
TRBJ2-7,TRBV4-1,.,TRBD2,17,TGCGCCAGCAGCCAAGAAGGAGGGCGGGAGGGCGGTAACGAGCAGTACTTC,CASSQEGGREGGNEQYF
TRBJ2-3,TRBV19,.,.,14,TGTGCCAGTAGTCGAGGGGGGGTCACAGATACGCAGTATTTT,CASSRGGVTDTQYF
TRBJ2-1,TRBV24-1,.,.,13,TGTGCCACCAGCCCCGGGGTTTACGGTGAGCAGTTCTTC,CATSPGVYGEQFF
TRBJ1-1,TRBV6-1,once,.,16,TGTGCCAGCAGTGGCCCCAGGGTTGCGAGGAATACTGAAGCTTTCTTT,CASSGPRVARNTEAFF
TRBJ1-2,TRBV6-4,.,TRBD1,14,TGTGCCAGCAGTCCCGGGACAGGGGCCTATGGCTACACCTTC,CASSPGTGAYGYTF
TRBJ1-1,TRBV10-3,.,TRBD1,13,TGTGCCATCCGCGGACAGGTTTACACTGAAGCTTTCTTT,CAIRGQVYTEAFF
TRBJ1-3,TRBV18,.,.,14,TGTGCCAGCTCACCAACAGACTCTGGAAACACCATATATTTT,CASSPTDSGNTIYF
TRBJ2-2,TRBV18,.,.,16,TGTGCCAGCTCACCATCCCGGGGGGCCAGCACCGGGGAGCTGTTTTTT,CASSPSRGASTGELFF
TRBJ1-1,TRBV18,.,.,15,TGTGCCAGCTCACCGATTGGGCAGGGAGGTACTGAAGCTTTCTTT,CASSPIGQGGTEAFF
TRBJ2-5,TRBV9,.,TRBD1,16,TGTGCCAGCAGCTCCCGGGACAGGCCCCGGGGAGAGACCCAGTACTTC,CASSSRDRPRGETQYF
TRBJ1-2,TRBV29-1,.,.,13,TGCAGCGTTGTAACAGGGAATTGGTATGGCTACACCTTC,CSVVTGNWYGYTF